The TCR beta chain described here comes from a study of OX40 agonist ivuxolimab in advanced cancers. Using immunoSEQ multiplex PCR, the repertoire was profiled, and TCRdb retains in-frame clones only, with some absent. The sample records fewer than 85,000 clones, around four fifths being singletons. This CDR3 contains 15 residues. Germline CDR1 reads WSHSY; CDR2 reads SAAADI. Trimming stripped 5 bases from V and 10 bases from J, with 18 bases between. The specimen was CD4+ or CD8+ T cells sorted from blood, collected in a trial of the OX40 agonist ivuxolimab. The chain couples TRBV10-2 to TRBJ1-6; perhaps TRBD1 as D (5 bases). This TCR was sampled from an adult with an advanced solid tumor such as melanoma, head and neck, liver or kidney cancer. CDR3: CASSLPGGENSPLHF. The CDR3 DNA follows: TGCGCCAGCAGTCTCCCGGGGGGTGAAAACTCACCCCTCCACTTT.